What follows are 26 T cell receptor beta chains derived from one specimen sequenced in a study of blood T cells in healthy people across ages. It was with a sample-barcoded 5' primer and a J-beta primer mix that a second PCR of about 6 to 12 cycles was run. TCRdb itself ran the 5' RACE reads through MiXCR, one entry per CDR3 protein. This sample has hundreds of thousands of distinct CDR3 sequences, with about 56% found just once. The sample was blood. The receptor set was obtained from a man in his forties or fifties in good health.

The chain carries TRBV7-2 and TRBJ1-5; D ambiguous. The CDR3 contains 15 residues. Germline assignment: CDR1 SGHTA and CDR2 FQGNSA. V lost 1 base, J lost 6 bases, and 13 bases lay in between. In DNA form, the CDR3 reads TGTGCCAGCAGCTTAGTTTCAAGGTCCAGTCAGCCCCAGCATTTT. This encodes CASSLVSRSSQPQHF.

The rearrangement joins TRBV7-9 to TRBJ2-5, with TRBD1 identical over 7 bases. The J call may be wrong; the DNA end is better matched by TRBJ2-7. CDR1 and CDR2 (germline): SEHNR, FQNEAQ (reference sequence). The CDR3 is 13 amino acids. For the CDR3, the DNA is TGTGCCAGCAGTGAGAGTAACAGGGGCGAGCAGTACTTC. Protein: CASSESNRGEQYF.

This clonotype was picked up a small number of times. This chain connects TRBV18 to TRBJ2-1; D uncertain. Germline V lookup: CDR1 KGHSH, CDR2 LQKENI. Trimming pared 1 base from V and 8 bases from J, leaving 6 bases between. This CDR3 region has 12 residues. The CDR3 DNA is TGTGCCAGCTCACCACTGGGCTATGAGCAGTTCTTC. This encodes CASSPLGYEQFF.

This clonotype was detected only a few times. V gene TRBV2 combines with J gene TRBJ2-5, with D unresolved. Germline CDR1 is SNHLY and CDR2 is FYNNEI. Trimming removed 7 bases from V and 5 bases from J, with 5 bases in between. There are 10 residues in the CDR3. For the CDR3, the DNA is TGTGCCAGCATCGGCGAGACCCAGTACTTC. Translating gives CASIGETQYF.

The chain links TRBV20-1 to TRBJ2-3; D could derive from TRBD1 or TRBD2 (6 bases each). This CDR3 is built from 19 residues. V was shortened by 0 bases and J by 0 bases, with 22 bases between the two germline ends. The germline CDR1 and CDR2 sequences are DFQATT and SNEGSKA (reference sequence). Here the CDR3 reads CSAREGLSGTGASTDTQYF. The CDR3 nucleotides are TGCAGTGCTAGAGAGGGATTAAGTGGGACGGGGGCAAGCACAGATACGCAGTATTTT.

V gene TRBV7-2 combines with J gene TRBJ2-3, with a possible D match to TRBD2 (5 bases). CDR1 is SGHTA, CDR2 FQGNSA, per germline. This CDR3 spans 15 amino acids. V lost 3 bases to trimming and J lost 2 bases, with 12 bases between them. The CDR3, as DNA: TGTGCCAGCAGCTTTAGCGAGCGAGCCACAGATACGCAGTATTTT. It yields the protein CASSFSERATDTQYF.

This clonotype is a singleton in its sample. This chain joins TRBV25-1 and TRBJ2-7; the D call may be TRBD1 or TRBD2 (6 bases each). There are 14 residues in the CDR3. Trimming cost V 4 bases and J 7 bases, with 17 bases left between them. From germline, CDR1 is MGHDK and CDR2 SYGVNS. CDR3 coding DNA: TGTGCCAGCAGTGGGATTACAGGGAGGTGGGAGCAGTACTTC. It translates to CASSGITGRWEQYF.

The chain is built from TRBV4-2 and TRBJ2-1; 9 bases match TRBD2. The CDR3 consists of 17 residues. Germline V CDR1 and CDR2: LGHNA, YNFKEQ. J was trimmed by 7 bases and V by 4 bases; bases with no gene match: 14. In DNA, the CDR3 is TGTGCCAGCAGCCGAACTTTGGGTGGAAGCGGGGGGAATGAGCAGTTCTTC. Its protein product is CASSRTLGGSGGNEQFF.

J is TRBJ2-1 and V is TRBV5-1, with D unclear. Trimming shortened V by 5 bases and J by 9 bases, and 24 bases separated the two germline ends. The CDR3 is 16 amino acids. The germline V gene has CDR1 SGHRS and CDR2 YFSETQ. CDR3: CASSSVSLQLGGEQFF. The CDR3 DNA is TGCGCCAGCAGTTCGGTATCACTACAACTCGGCGGTGAGCAGTTCTTC.

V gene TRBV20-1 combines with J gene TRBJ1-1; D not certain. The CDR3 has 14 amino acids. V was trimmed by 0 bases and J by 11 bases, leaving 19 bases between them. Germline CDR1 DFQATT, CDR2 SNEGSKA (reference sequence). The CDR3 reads CSARDGGRGGLAFF. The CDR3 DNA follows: TGCAGTGCTAGAGATGGCGGACGGGGAGGTTTGGCTTTCTTT.

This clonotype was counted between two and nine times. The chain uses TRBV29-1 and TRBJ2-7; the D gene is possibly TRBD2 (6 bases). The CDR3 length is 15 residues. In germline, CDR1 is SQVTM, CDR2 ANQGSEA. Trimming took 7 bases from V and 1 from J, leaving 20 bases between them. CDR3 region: CSAVPGLTSSYEQYF. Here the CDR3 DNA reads TGCAGCGCCGTTCCGGGACTCACTTCTTCCTACGAGCAGTACTTC.

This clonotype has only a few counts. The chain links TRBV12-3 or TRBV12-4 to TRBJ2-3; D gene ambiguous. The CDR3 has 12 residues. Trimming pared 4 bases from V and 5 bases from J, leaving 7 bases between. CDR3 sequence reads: CASSYPRDTQYF. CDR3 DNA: TGTGCCAGCAGTTACCCACGAGATACGCAGTATTTT.

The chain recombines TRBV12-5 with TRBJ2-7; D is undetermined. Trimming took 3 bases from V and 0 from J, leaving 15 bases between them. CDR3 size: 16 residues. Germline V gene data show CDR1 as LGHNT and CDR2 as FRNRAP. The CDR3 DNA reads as TGTGCTAGTGGTTTCCAAACGGACGGCCGCTCCTACGAGCAGTACTTC. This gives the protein CASGFQTDGRSYEQYF. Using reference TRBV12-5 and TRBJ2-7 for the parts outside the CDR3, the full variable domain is DARVTQTPRHKVTEMGQEVTMRCQPILGHNTVFWYRQTMMQGLELLAYFRNRAPLDDSGMPKDRFSAEMPDATLATLKIQPSEPRDSAVYFCASGFQTDGRSYEQYFGPGTRLTVT.

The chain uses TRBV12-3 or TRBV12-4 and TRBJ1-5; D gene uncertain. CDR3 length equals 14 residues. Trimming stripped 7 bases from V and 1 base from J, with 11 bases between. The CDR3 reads CASTQRVSNQPQHF. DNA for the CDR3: TGTGCCAGCACCCAAAGGGTGAGCAATCAGCCCCAGCATTTT.

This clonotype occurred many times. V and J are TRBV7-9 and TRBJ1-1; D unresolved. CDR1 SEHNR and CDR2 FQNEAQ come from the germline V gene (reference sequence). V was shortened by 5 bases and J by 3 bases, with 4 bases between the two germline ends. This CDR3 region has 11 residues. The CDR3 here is CASSLYTEAFF. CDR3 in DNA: TGTGCCAGCAGCCTCTACACTGAAGCTTTCTTT.

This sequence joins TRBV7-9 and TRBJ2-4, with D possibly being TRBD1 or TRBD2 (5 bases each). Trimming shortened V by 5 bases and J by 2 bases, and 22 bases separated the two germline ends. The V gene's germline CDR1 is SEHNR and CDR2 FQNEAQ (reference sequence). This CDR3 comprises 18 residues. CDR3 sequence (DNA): TGTGCCAGCAGCCCAATTGGGACGGAACGAGGGCCCAAAAACATTCAGTACTTC. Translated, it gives CASSPIGTERGPKNIQYF.

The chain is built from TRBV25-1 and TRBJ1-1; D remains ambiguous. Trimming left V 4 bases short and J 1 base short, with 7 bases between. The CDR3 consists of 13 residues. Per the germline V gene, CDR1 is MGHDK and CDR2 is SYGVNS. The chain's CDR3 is CASSGHPNTEAFF. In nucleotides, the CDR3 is TGTGCCAGCAGTGGTCACCCGAACACTGAAGCTTTCTTT.

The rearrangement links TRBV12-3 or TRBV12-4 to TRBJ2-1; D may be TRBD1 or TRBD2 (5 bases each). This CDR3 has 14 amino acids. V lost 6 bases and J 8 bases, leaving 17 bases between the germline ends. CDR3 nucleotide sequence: TGTGCCAGCAGCTGGGGACCGATCCAGTATGAGCAGTTCTTC. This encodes CASSWGPIQYEQFF.

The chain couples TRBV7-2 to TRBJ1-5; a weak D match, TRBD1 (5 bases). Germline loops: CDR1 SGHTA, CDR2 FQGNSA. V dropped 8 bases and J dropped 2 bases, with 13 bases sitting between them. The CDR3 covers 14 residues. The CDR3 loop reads CASRIGVGNQPQHF. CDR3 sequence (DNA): TGTGCCAGCCGAATAGGGGTAGGCAATCAGCCCCAGCATTTT.

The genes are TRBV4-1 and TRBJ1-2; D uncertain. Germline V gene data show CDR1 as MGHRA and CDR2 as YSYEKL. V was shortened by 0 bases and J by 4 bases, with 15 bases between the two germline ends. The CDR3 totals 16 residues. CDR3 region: CASSQDISGNGYGYTF. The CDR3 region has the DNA TGCGCCAGCAGCCAAGATATTTCGGGGAACGGCTATGGCTACACCTTC.

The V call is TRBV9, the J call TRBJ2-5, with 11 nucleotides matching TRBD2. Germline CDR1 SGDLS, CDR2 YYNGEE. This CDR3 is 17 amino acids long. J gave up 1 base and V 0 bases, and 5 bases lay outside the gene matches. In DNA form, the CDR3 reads TGTGCCAGCAGCGTAGCTGTTAGCGGGGGGGCCCAAGAGACCCAGTACTTC. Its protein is CASSVAVSGGAQETQYF. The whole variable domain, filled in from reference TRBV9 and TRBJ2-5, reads DSGVTQTPKHLITATGQRVTLRCSPRSGDLSVYWYQQSLDQGLQFLIQYYNGEERAKGNILERFSAQQFPDLHSELNLSSLELGDSALYFCASSVAVSGGAQETQYFGPGTRLLVL.

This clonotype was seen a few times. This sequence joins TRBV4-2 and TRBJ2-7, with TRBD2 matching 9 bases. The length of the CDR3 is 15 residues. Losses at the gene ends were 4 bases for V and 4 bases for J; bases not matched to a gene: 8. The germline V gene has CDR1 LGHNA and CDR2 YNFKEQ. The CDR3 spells CASSRRTSEDYEQYF. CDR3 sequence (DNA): TGTGCCAGCAGCCGGAGGACTAGCGAGGATTACGAGCAGTACTTC.

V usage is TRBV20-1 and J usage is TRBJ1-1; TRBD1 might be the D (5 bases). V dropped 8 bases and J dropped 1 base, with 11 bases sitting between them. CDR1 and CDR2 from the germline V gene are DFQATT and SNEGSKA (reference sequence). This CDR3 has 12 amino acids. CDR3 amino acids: CSPGHENTEAFF. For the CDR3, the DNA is TGCAGTCCCGGACACGAGAACACTGAAGCTTTCTTT.

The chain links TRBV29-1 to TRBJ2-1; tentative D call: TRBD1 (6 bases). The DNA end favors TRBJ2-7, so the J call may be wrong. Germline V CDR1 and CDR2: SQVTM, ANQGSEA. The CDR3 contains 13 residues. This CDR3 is CSVEEQGYNEQYF. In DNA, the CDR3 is TGCAGCGTTGAAGAGCAGGGGTACAATGAGCAGTACTTC.

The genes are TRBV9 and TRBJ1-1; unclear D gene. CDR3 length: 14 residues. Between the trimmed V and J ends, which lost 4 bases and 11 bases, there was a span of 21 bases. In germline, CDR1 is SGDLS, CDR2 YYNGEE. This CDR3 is CASSTGDLAQPAFF. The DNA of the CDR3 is TGTGCCAGCAGCACCGGGGATCTCGCGCAGCCGGCTTTCTTT.

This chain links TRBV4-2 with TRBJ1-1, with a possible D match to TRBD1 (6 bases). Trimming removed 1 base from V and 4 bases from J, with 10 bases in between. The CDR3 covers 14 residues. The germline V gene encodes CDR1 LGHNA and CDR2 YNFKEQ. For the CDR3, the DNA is TGTGCCAGCAGCCAAGGCGGGGGGGCCACTGAAGCTTTCTTT. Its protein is CASSQGGGATEAFF.